The 23 T cell receptor beta chains listed next were all sequenced from one sample in a study of T cell responses to AZD1222 COVID-19 vaccine. Sequencing used immunoSEQ multiplex PCR; TCRdb keeps in-frame clones, though not all of them. The sample has 150,000 to 200,000 clones, 92% seen once. The specimen comprised peripheral blood, sampled on day 0 of AZD1222 vaccination. These receptors all come from an adult in good health.

The V gene is TRBV10-3, the J gene TRBJ2-3; TRBD2 is a possible D gene (7 bases). Trimming shortened V by 6 bases and J by 3 bases, and 19 bases separated the two germline ends. The germline gives CDR1 ENHRY, CDR2 SYGVKD. This CDR3 is 16 amino acids long. The CDR3 loop reads CAISDLGGGQTDTQYF. CDR3 nucleotides: TGTGCCATCAGCGATCTAGGGGGGGGGCAGACAGATACGCAGTATTTT.

The rearrangement uses TRBV14 and TRBJ1-2, with TRBD1 identical over 9 bases. J gave up 4 bases and V 4 bases, and 4 bases lay outside the gene matches. CDR3 length: 14 amino acids. Germline V gene data show CDR1 as SGHDN and CDR2 as FVKESK. The CDR3 sequence is CASSRQGGPYGYTF. As DNA, the CDR3 is TGTGCCAGCAGCCGACAGGGGGGTCCCTATGGCTACACCTTC.

This clone was seen only once. The rearrangement uses TRBV10-3 and TRBJ1-1; no definite D call. Germline CDR1 ENHRY, CDR2 SYGVKD. Trimming took off 3 bases at V and 8 bases at J, with 13 bases between the two ends. The CDR3 length is 13 residues. CDR3 bases: TGTGCCATCAGTGATCAGCCGACCACAGAAGCTTTCTTT. It codes for CAISDQPTTEAFF.

This clone was seen only once. The gene calls are TRBV12-3 or TRBV12-4 and TRBJ1-5; D unclear. The CDR3 is made up of 13 amino acids. V lost 1 base and J lost 6, with 7 bases in between. CDR3 nucleotide sequence: TGTGCCAGCAGTTTAGGGGAAGGTCAGCCCCAGCATTTT. Its protein product is CASSLGEGQPQHF.

The chain uses TRBV27 and TRBJ2-1; either TRBD1 or TRBD2 may supply D (5 bases each). The CDR3 runs 14 residues. Germline lookup yields CDR1 MNHEY and CDR2 SMNVEV (reference sequence). The ends were cut back, 10 bases at V and 3 bases at J, with 16 bases in the middle. In DNA form, the CDR3 reads TGTGCCACCTCCCCGGGACGGATCTACAATGAGCAGTTCTTC. Its translation is CATSPGRIYNEQFF.

This clone came up a few times. CDR3 bases: TGTGCCAGCAGCTGGTTAGGGACAGGGGGCGAAAAACTGTTTTTT. It codes for CASSWLGTGGEKLFF. The rearrangement uses TRBV5-6 and TRBJ1-4; 12 nucleotides line up with TRBD1. In germline, CDR1 is SGHDT, CDR2 YYEEEE. The J segment lost 8 bases and the V segment lost 3 bases, leaving 5 bases of the junction unmatched. This CDR3 spans 15 amino acids.

The CDR3 here is CASNQGQGDYGYTF. CDR3 in DNA: TGCGCCAGCAACCAGGGACAGGGGGACTATGGCTACACCTTC. The chain joins TRBV5-1 to TRBJ1-2; TRBD1 matches at 11 bases. The germline CDR1 and CDR2 sequences are SGHRS and YFSETQ. J was trimmed by 3 bases and V by 6 bases; bases with no gene match: 4. This CDR3 is built from 14 residues.

The CDR3 DNA sequence: TGTGCCAGCAGTTACGATTTGAGTAGCGGGGGGGAAAACATTCAGTACTTC. Its translation: CASSYDLSSGGENIQYF. The chain has TRBV6-2 or TRBV6-3 and TRBJ2-4, with 11 bases matching TRBD2. The germline V gene encodes CDR1 MNHEY and CDR2 SVGEGT. This CDR3 comprises 17 residues. Trimming took 2 bases from V and 5 from J; bases not matched to a gene: 8.

This chain uses TRBV7-2 with TRBJ1-5; D is unresolved. Germline V lookup: CDR1 SGHTA, CDR2 FQGNSA. Trimming cost V 3 bases and J 7 bases, with 7 bases left between them. This CDR3 spans 12 amino acids. The CDR3 DNA reads TGTGCCAGCAGCTTGGATTGGCAGCCCCAGCATTTT. It encodes CASSLDWQPQHF.

The chain carries TRBV13 and TRBJ2-3; maybe TRBD2 (5 bases). The germline V and J ends were trimmed by 2 bases and 1 base, with 10 bases remaining between them. CDR3 size: 15 residues. In germline, CDR1 is PRHDT, CDR2 FYEKMQ (reference sequence). CDR3 in DNA: TGTGCCAGCAGCTTACGCGGGTTGCGCACAGATACGCAGTATTTT. Translation gives CASSLRGLRTDTQYF.

There are a few counts of this clone. The chain links TRBV30 to TRBJ2-1; 11 bases are shared with TRBD2. The germline V gene encodes CDR1 GTSNPN and CDR2 SVGIG (reference sequence). The V and J ends lost 0 bases and 7 bases, in that order; junction bases with no gene match: 8. This CDR3 comprises 16 residues. This chain's CDR3 is CAWSVLGSGGANEQFF. DNA of the CDR3: TGTGCCTGGAGTGTTCTAGGTAGCGGGGGGGCGAATGAGCAGTTCTTC.

The rearrangement uses TRBV28 and TRBJ2-6; D might be TRBD1 or TRBD2, each matching 5 bases. From germline, CDR1 is MDHEN and CDR2 SYDVKM. Trimming removed 9 bases from V and 2 bases from J, with 20 bases in between. The CDR3 runs to 17 residues. In DNA form, the CDR3 reads TGTGCCAGTCTAACTACTGGGACCCTAACTGGGGCCAACGTCCTGACTTTC. It yields the protein CASLTTGTLTGANVLTF.

The chain recombines TRBV2 with TRBJ2-2; D is unclear. V gave up 2 bases and J gave up 3 bases, with 7 bases separating them. The CDR3 sequence is 14 residues long. CDR1 and CDR2 from the germline V gene are SNHLY and FYNNEI. This chain's CDR3 is CASSEFPDTGELFF. CDR3 DNA sequence: TGTGCCAGCAGTGAATTTCCGGACACCGGGGAGCTGTTTTTT.

This sequence joins TRBV10-3 and TRBJ1-1, with no clear D. This CDR3 spans 11 amino acids. Germline V gene lookup returns CDR1 ENHRY and CDR2 SYGVKD. The ends were cut back, 10 bases at V and 2 bases at J, with 8 bases in the middle. Written as DNA, the CDR3 is TGTGCCACCGCCGAAAACACTGAAGCTTTCTTT. Amino acids: CATAENTEAFF.

V is TRBV6-5 and J is TRBJ1-2; weak D call: TRBD1 (6 bases). The CDR3 totals 14 residues. Germline V CDR1 and CDR2: MNHEY, SVGAGI. The V end lost 5 bases, the J end lost 8 bases, and 18 bases lay between the germline ends. CDR3 coding DNA: TGTGCCAGCAGTCCCGGCCCGGGGGCCGAAGGCTACACCTTC. It codes for CASSPGPGAEGYTF.

The rearrangement joins TRBV7-6 to TRBJ2-3; TRBD1 matches 7 bases. Germline V CDR1 and CDR2: SGHVS, FNYEAQ. Trimming at V came to 5 bases and at J to 5 bases, leaving 13 bases not matched to a gene. The CDR3 consists of 16 residues. This chain's CDR3 is CASSQRWTGSGDTQYF. CDR3 DNA sequence: TGTGCCAGCAGCCAACGCTGGACAGGATCGGGAGATACGCAGTATTTT.

This chain uses TRBV6-2 or TRBV6-3 with TRBJ1-2; D remains unclear. Germline V gives CDR1 MNHEY, CDR2 SVGEGT. This CDR3 has 12 amino acids. V was shortened by 6 bases and J by 2 bases, with 7 bases between the two germline ends. This chain's CDR3 is CASSHGNYGYTF. DNA of the CDR3: TGTGCCAGCAGCCACGGGAACTATGGCTACACCTTC.

V gene TRBV5-5 combines with J gene TRBJ1-4; D unclear. Trimming cost V 5 bases and J 0 bases, with 17 bases left between them. The CDR3 consists of 17 residues. Germline V CDR1 and CDR2: SGHKS, YYEKEE (reference sequence). CDR3 nucleotides: TGTGCCAGCAGTTCCCGGGTAGGGATAGCAACTAATGAAAAACTGTTTTTT. It yields the protein CASSSRVGIATNEKLFF.

The V call is TRBV19, the J call TRBJ2-3; D gene uncertain. From germline, CDR1 is LNHDA and CDR2 SQIVND (reference sequence). The length of the CDR3 is 13 residues. V gave up 2 bases and J gave up 3 bases, with 6 bases separating them. The DNA for the CDR3 is TGTGCCAGTAGTATAATCTGGACAGATACGCAGTATTTT. This encodes CASSIIWTDTQYF. Using reference TRBV19 and TRBJ2-3 for the parts outside the CDR3, the full variable domain is DGGITQSPKYLFRKEGQNVTLSCEQNLNHDAMYWYRQDPGQGLRLIYYSQIVNDFQKGDIAEGYSVSREKKESFPLTVTSAQKNPTAFYLCASSIIWTDTQYFGPGTRLTVL.

V gene TRBV18 combines with J gene TRBJ2-7; 8 bases are a match to TRBD1. The V gene end was trimmed by 5 bases and the J gene end by 3 bases; junction bases not matched to a gene: 9. The CDR3 spans 15 residues. CDR1 and CDR2 (germline): KGHSH, LQKENI. CDR3 amino acids: CASSNGQGSYYEQYF. In DNA form, the CDR3 reads TGTGCCAGCTCAAATGGACAGGGATCCTACTACGAGCAGTACTTC.

Turning to this clone: At one of its ends the junction is not consistent with the germline gene, which may arise from a read error. The gene calls are TRBV11-1 and TRBJ1-2, with TRBD1 identical over 10 bases. This CDR3 region has 15 residues. Germline CDR1 reads SGHAT; CDR2 reads FQDESV (reference sequence). The CDR3 spells CANSSGQGDHYGYTF. CDR3 nucleotide sequence: TGTGCCAACAGCTCCGGACAGGGGGATCACTATGGCTACACCTTC.

The chain employs TRBV6-2 or TRBV6-3 and TRBJ1-2; 7 bases line up with TRBD1. CDR3 length equals 13 residues. Per germline, CDR1 MNHEY and CDR2 SVGEGT. The trim removed 5 bases at V and 3 bases at J, leaving 3 bases unmatched. Written as DNA, the CDR3 is TGTGCCAGCAGTACGGGACAGCACTATGGCTACACCTTC. Translated, it gives CASSTGQHYGYTF.

This chain uses TRBV2 with TRBJ2-1, with D perhaps TRBD2 (5 bases). The length of the CDR3 is 14 residues. Germline V CDR1 and CDR2: SNHLY, FYNNEI. The V gene lost 7 bases and the J gene lost 3 bases, with 13 bases spanning the gap. The CDR3 DNA follows: TGTGCCAGCACACCGGCGGAGGTCTACAATGAGCAGTTCTTC. Translated, it gives CASTPAEVYNEQFF.